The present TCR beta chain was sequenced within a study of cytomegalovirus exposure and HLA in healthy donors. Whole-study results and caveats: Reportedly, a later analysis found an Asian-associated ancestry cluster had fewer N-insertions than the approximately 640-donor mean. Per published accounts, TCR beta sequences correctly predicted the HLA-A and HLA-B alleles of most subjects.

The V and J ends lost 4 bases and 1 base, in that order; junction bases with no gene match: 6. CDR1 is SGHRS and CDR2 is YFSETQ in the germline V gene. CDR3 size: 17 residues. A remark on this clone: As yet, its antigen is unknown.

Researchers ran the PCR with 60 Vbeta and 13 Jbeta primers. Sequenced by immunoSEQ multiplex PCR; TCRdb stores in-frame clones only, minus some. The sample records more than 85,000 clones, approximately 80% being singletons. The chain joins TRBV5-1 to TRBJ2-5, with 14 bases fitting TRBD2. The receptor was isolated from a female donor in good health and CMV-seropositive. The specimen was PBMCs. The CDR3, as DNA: TGCGCCAGCAGCCCAGTTGGACTAGCGGGGGGCCAAGAGACCCAGTACTTC. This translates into CASSPVGLAGGQETQYF.